This T cell receptor beta chain was captured by sequencing in a study of low-dose radiotherapy and immunotherapy resistance in tumors. Primers used for first-strand cDNA, a TRAV- and TRBV-specific set, covered both alpha and beta chains. The authors amplified TCRs for 20 PCR cycles with a constant-region primer and a V-primer adapter. mRNA, after isolation, was amplified by in vitro transcription. TCRdb reanalysed the reads using MiXCR and keeps one entry per CDR3 protein. In the table there are some 57,000 distinct CDR3 sequences, roughly 23% of which are singletons. This CDR3 is built from 15 residues. Germline values: CDR1 DFQATT, CDR2 SNEGSKA (reference sequence). V lost 1 base, J lost 1 base, and 12 bases lay in between. Time point: after trial treatment. Treatment reported: LDRT plus nivolumab, ipilimumab, low-dose cyclophosphamide and aspirin (RACIN trial).

The chain employs TRBV20-1 and TRBJ2-3; D unresolved. Sequenced material: PBMCs, taken after low-dose radiotherapy plus immunotherapy. The receptor comes from a male donor with prostate cancer. The CDR3 DNA sequence: TGCAGTGCTAGAGTGGTAGGGTTGCGCACAGATACGCAGTATTTT. It codes for CSARVVGLRTDTQYF.